The 32 T cell receptor beta chains in this list originate from one sample, sequenced in a study of T cells in women clearing cervical HPV infection. TCRdb's copy holds only in-frame clones and misses some; the assay was immunoSEQ multiplex PCR. This repertoire includes tens of thousands of clones. Sequenced sample: blood buffy coat. These receptors came from a woman aged 18 to 75 with a cervical HPV16 infection that either progressed to CIN3+ or cleared (not recorded which).

Details on this clone: The read stops 3 residues short of the end of the CDR3; the missing end is completed from the germline J gene. The V call is TRBV5-1, the J call TRBJ2-2, with a weak D call TRBD1 (6 bases). This CDR3 contains 15 residues. The germline V gene has CDR1 SGHRS and CDR2 YFSETQ. CDR3 residues: CASSLGGQLSEKLFF. The CDR3 DNA, read in part, is TGCGCCAGCAGCTTGGGGGGGCAGCTCTCAGAAAAG.

On this clone itself: From the germline J gene comes the end of the CDR3, since the read stops 3 residues before it. Other DNA sequences of this sample code for an identical CDR3. The J gene is TRBJ1-2, the V gene TRBV20-1; D gene uncertain. Germline CDR1 reads DFQATT; CDR2 reads SNEGSKA (reference sequence). Trimming shortened V by 0 bases and J by 2 bases, and 10 bases separated the two germline ends. CDR3 length equals 14 residues. CDR3 sequence reads: CSARDGNLNYGYTF. Partial CDR3 DNA: TGCAGTGCTAGAGATGGTAATCTAAACTATGGC.

Details on this clone: The read gets to within 3 residues of the CDR3 end, and the germline J gene fills in the rest. The chain couples TRBV7-6 to TRBJ2-7; the match to TRBD1 covers 8 bases. The V and J ends lost 5 bases and 4 bases, in that order; junction bases with no gene match: 7. Per the germline V gene, CDR1 is SGHVS and CDR2 is FNYEAQ. This CDR3 is built from 14 residues. This chain's CDR3 is CASSPEQGAYEQYF. Incomplete CDR3 DNA: TGTGCCAGCAGCCCCGAGCAGGGGGCTTACGAG. The entire variable domain, with the rest obtained from reference TRBV7-6 and TRBJ2-7, is as follows: GAGVSQSPRYKVTKRGQDVALRCDPISGHVSLYWYRQALGQGPEFLTYFNYEAQQDKSGLPNDRFSAERPEGSISTLTIQRTEQRDSAMYRCASSPEQGAYEQYFGPGTRLTVT.

About this clone: The sequenced fragment ends 3 residues before the CDR3 boundary, so the rest is inferred from the germline J gene. V and J are TRBV12-3 or TRBV12-4 and TRBJ1-6, with unresolved D. The CDR3 loop spans 12 amino acids. V shed 5 bases and J shed 9 bases, with 8 bases lying between them. The CDR3 loop reads CASSRLGSPLHF. The sequenced part of the CDR3 DNA is TGTGCCAGCAGTCGACTTGGTTCACCC.

For this clone: The read comes to an end 3 residues before the CDR3 does, leaving the germline J gene to fill in the end. The chain has TRBV30 and TRBJ1-1; no definite D call. V lost 3 bases and J 6 bases, leaving 8 bases between the germline ends. The CDR3 is made up of 11 amino acids. Per germline, CDR1 GTSNPN and CDR2 SVGIG (reference sequence). The part of the CDR3 DNA that was read is TGTGCCTGGAGAAAGGTGGCTGAA. Translation: CAWRKVAE. The whole CDR3 protein reads CAWRKVAEAFF.

As regards this clone: From the germline J gene comes the end of the CDR3, since the read stops 3 residues before it. This rearrangement joins TRBV19 to TRBJ2-2, with TRBD1 as a possible D gene (6 bases). The length of the CDR3 is 15 residues. From germline, CDR1 is LNHDA and CDR2 SQIVND (reference sequence). The germline V and J ends were trimmed by 6 bases and 3 bases, with 14 bases remaining between them. The CDR3 sequence: CASRDDRKDTGELFF. The DNA read from the CDR3 is TGTGCCAGTAGAGATGACAGGAAGGACACCGGGGAG.

A note on this clone: Read data end 3 residues before the CDR3 end; the end is taken from the germline J gene. The rearrangement joins TRBV6-4 to TRBJ2-3; the D is unclear. The CDR3 is made up of 13 amino acids. Germline CDR1 MRHNA, CDR2 SNTAGT. Trimming cost V 3 bases and J 2 bases, with 6 bases left between them. This chain's CDR3 is CASSEGPTDTQYF. The sequenced CDR3 bases are TGTGCCAGCAGTGAAGGTCCCACAGATACG.

The sequenced CDR3 bases are TGTGCCAGCAGTGTCCTTAGCGGGGGGAACACCGGGGAG. Amino acids: CASSVLSGGNTGE. In full, the CDR3 is CASSVLSGGNTGELFF. The chain links TRBV2 to TRBJ2-2; 9 positions agree with TRBD2. The read terminates 3 residues before the CDR3 end, so the remaining end is supplied by the germline J gene. This CDR3 spans 16 amino acids. CDR1 and CDR2 (germline): SNHLY, FYNNEI. V shed 4 bases, J shed 1 base, and the junction held 4 bases outside the gene matches.

Concerning this clone itself: From the germline J gene comes the end of the CDR3, since the read stops 3 residues before it. The chain uses TRBV19 and TRBJ1-1, with a weak D call TRBD1 (5 bases). The ends were cut back, 1 base at V and 5 bases at J, with 17 bases in the middle. The CDR3 consists of 16 residues. The germline V gene has CDR1 LNHDA and CDR2 SQIVND (reference sequence). CDR3 bases read: TGTGCCAGTAGTATAGGGCAGGGTCGGTATGGGACTGAA. This codes for CASSIGQGRYGTE. The entire CDR3 protein is CASSIGQGRYGTEAFF.

Concerning this clone itself: The read ends 3 residues early relative to the CDR3; the germline J gene fills the gap. The chain carries TRBV7-9 and TRBJ1-1, with 7 positions matching TRBD1. Germline V gives CDR1 SEHNR, CDR2 FQNEAQ (reference sequence). The J segment lost 7 bases and the V segment lost 6 bases, leaving 11 bases of the junction unmatched. The CDR3 sequence is 14 residues long. The sequenced part of the CDR3 DNA is TGTGCCAGCAGACGTAAACAGGGGCGGAATGAA. Its translation: CASRRKQGRNE. The full CDR3 sequence reads CASRRKQGRNEAFF.

Concerning this clone: The CDR3 goes on 3 residues after the read ends, and that part is filled in from the germline J gene. The gene calls are TRBV18 and TRBJ1-2; a weak D match, TRBD1 (6 bases). Germline CDR1 is KGHSH and CDR2 is LQKENI. CDR3 length: 13 amino acids. CDR3: CASSPSGVDTYTF. The CDR3 bases that were read are TGTGCCAGCTCACCATCAGGGGTGGATACC.

Details on this clone: The CDR3 end falls 3 residues outside the read, so it is completed with the germline J gene. The chain employs TRBV7-8 and TRBJ2-2; 10 bases align to TRBD1. V lost 6 bases to trimming and J lost 4 bases; unmatched junction nucleotides: 5. Germline V gene sequence: CDR1 SGHVS, CDR2 FQNEAQ. This CDR3 has 15 residues. CDR3: CASSPGTGVTGELFF. The part of the CDR3 DNA that was read is TGTGCCAGCAGTCCGGGGACAGGGGTCACCGGGGAG.

A remark on this clone: The read falls 3 residues short of the CDR3 end, and the missing part is taken from the germline J gene. The chain combines TRBV20-1 with TRBJ1-1, with D perhaps matching TRBD1 (5 bases). Germline assignment: CDR1 DFQATT and CDR2 SNEGSKA (reference sequence). Between the trimmed V and J ends, which lost 0 bases and 0 bases, there was a span of 14 bases. This CDR3 is built from 16 residues. CDR3 sequence: CSARDAWAGMNTEAFF. The DNA read from the CDR3 is TGCAGTGCTAGAGATGCATGGGCAGGGATGAACACTGAA.

Comment on this clone: The CDR3 is cut off 3 residues early in the read; its end comes from the germline J gene. The chain employs TRBV20-1 and TRBJ1-3; D call uncertain. Germline V CDR1 and CDR2: DFQATT, SNEGSKA (reference sequence). V lost 1 base and J 3 bases, leaving 10 bases between the germline ends. This CDR3 has 14 residues. The DNA read from the CDR3 is TGCAGTGCTAGAGGTCGGGGTGGTGGAAACACC. This gives the protein CSARGRGGGNT. The full CDR3 protein is CSARGRGGGNTIYF.

In the case of this clone: The read gets to within 3 residues of the CDR3 end, and the germline J gene fills in the rest. The chain joins TRBV19 to TRBJ2-1; possible D gene TRBD2, 6 bases. V was trimmed by 9 bases and J by 1 base, leaving 16 bases between them. The CDR3 has 15 amino acids. Germline lookup yields CDR1 LNHDA and CDR2 SQIVND (reference sequence). The sequenced CDR3 bases are TGTGCCAGCCTCCCCCCCGGAGGGTCCTACAATGAG. As protein: CASLPPGGSYNE. The whole CDR3 is CASLPPGGSYNEQFF.

Remarks on this clone: The read terminates 3 residues before the CDR3 end, so the remaining end is supplied by the germline J gene. The rearrangement links TRBV18 to TRBJ2-2; D may be TRBD2 (6 bases). CDR3 size: 14 residues. Germline V lookup: CDR1 KGHSH, CDR2 LQKENI. This CDR3 reads CASSPERVGEKLFF. The CDR3 DNA, read in part, is TGTGCCAGCTCCCCAGAGCGGGTTGGGGAAAAG.

Details on this clone: The CDR3 is cut off 3 residues early in the read; its end comes from the germline J gene. This chain uses TRBV5-4 with TRBJ2-5; 7 positions match TRBD1. Losses at the gene ends were 3 bases for V and 3 bases for J; bases not matched to a gene: 2. The germline CDR1 and CDR2 sequences are SGHNT and YYREEE (reference sequence). The CDR3 covers 13 residues. Incomplete CDR3 DNA: TGTGCCAGCAGCTCAGACAGGGAAGAGACC. It translates to CASSSDREET. The whole CDR3 region reads CASSSDREETQYF.

A word on this clone: The CDR3 is cut off 3 residues early in the read; its end comes from the germline J gene. The rearrangement uses TRBV30 and TRBJ1-2; tentatively, D is TRBD1 (5 bases). V was cut by 3 bases and J by 2 bases, with 10 bases left in between. CDR1 is GTSNPN and CDR2 is SVGIG in the germline V gene (reference sequence). This CDR3 is 13 amino acids long. Incomplete CDR3 DNA: TGTGCCTGGAGACCGGACATGAACTATGGC. It codes for CAWRPDMNYG. The full CDR3 is CAWRPDMNYGYTF.

Of note for this clone: From the germline J gene comes the end of the CDR3, since the read stops 3 residues before it. V is TRBV19 and J is TRBJ1-4; possibly TRBD1 for D (5 bases). Between the trimmed V and J ends, which lost 8 bases and 3 bases, there was a span of 13 bases. The CDR3 runs to 14 residues. Germline-derived CDR1 and CDR2 are LNHDA and SQIVND (reference sequence). This CDR3 is CASWRGGSNEKLFF. Partial CDR3 DNA: TGTGCCAGTTGGCGGGGCGGTTCTAATGAAAAA. The entire variable domain, with the rest obtained from reference TRBV19 and TRBJ1-4, is as follows: DGGITQSPKYLFRKEGQNVTLSCEQNLNHDAMYWYRQDPGQGLRLIYYSQIVNDFQKGDIAEGYSVSREKKESFPLTVTSAQKNPTAFYLCASWRGGSNEKLFFGSGTQLSVL.

CDR3 amino acids: CASSGWGLDTQYF. CDR3 DNA (partial): TGTGCCAGCAGTGGATGGGGGCTTGATACG. V is TRBV2 and J is TRBJ2-3; perhaps TRBD1 as D (6 bases). Read sequence stops 3 residues before the CDR3 end, and the germline J gene provides the missing end. The CDR3 consists of 13 residues. CDR1 SNHLY and CDR2 FYNNEI come from the germline V gene. Trimming removed 4 bases at V and 6 bases at J, with 11 bases between.

Turning to this clone: The read comes to an end 3 residues before the CDR3 does, leaving the germline J gene to fill in the end. The gene calls are TRBV5-8 and TRBJ1-2, with a possible D match to TRBD1 (5 bases). CDR1 SGHTS and CDR2 YDEGEE come from the germline V gene. The CDR3 is 13 residues long. CDR3 sequence reads: CASSSDRGNDYTF. The sequenced part of the CDR3 DNA is TGTGCCAGCAGCTCGGACCGGGGGAATGAC.

Comments on this clone: The read comes to an end 3 residues before the CDR3 does, leaving the germline J gene to fill in the end. This chain links TRBV7-2 with TRBJ2-7, with D tentatively TRBD2 (5 bases). Germline-derived CDR1 and CDR2 are SGHTA and FQGNSA. The CDR3 has 15 residues. Between the trimmed V and J ends, which lost 5 bases and 1 base, there was a span of 15 bases. The part of the CDR3 DNA that was read is TGTGCCAGCAGCCCCTTCCCCCGGGGTTCCTACGAG. It codes for CASSPFPRGSYE. The whole CDR3 protein is CASSPFPRGSYEQYF.

For this clone: The CDR3 extends 3 residues past the end of the read, so its final part is completed from the germline J gene. J is TRBJ2-3 and V is TRBV12-3 or TRBV12-4; D might be TRBD2 (6 bases). This CDR3 is built from 16 residues. The V gene lost 5 bases and the J gene lost 0 bases, with 15 bases spanning the gap. The CDR3 loop is CASSLQGLASTDTQYF. The part of the CDR3 DNA that was read is TGTGCCAGCAGTCTCCAGGGACTCGCGAGCACAGATACG.

The CDR3 DNA, read in part, is TGTGCCAGCAGCTATTTATCCGGGGAG. Residues: CASSYLSGE. The full CDR3 is CASSYLSGELFF. The V call is TRBV5-4, the J call TRBJ2-2; D uncertain. The CDR3 end lies 3 residues beyond the end of the read and is filled in from the germline J gene. V was clipped by 3 bases and J by 6 bases, with 6 bases between them. CDR3 length: 12 residues. Germline CDR1 reads SGHNT; CDR2 reads YYREEE (reference sequence).

On this clone itself: The CDR3 end is not reached by the read, which stops 3 residues before it; the germline J gene fills it in. The V call is TRBV19, the J call TRBJ2-2; 7 nucleotides line up with TRBD2. With 3 bases clipped from V and 9 bases from J, the junction kept 13 bases outside the gene matches. Germline assignment: CDR1 LNHDA and CDR2 SQIVND (reference sequence). CDR3 length equals 16 residues. The CDR3 spells CASSISSGVRGRELFF. Partial CDR3 DNA: TGTGCCAGTAGTATCTCGAGCGGGGTCCGAGGCCGGGAG. Full variable domain (outside the CDR3, taken from reference TRBV19 and TRBJ2-2): DGGITQSPKYLFRKEGQNVTLSCEQNLNHDAMYWYRQDPGQGLRLIYYSQIVNDFQKGDIAEGYSVSREKKESFPLTVTSAQKNPTAFYLCASSISSGVRGRELFFGEGSRLTVL.

As regards this clone: The read gets to within 3 residues of the CDR3 end, and the germline J gene fills in the rest. The chain uses TRBV18 and TRBJ1-5; D uncertain. The CDR3 length is 16 residues. Looked up from germline, CDR1 is KGHSH and CDR2 is LQKENI. V lost 0 bases and J 4 bases, leaving 13 bases between the germline ends. Incomplete CDR3 DNA: TGTGCCAGCTCACCACCCCAAGGCCCCATTAATCAGCCC. It encodes CASSPPQGPINQP. The whole CDR3 sequence is CASSPPQGPINQPQHF.

A word on this clone: The CDR3 end falls 3 residues outside the read, so it is completed with the germline J gene. The rearrangement links TRBV2 to TRBJ2-3; 13 bases fit TRBD2. The V gene's germline CDR1 is SNHLY and CDR2 FYNNEI. CDR3 size: 13 residues. The covered CDR3 bases are TGTGCCAGCTGGACTAGCGGGGGTGAGACG. Translating it yields CASWTSGGET. The entire CDR3 is CASWTSGGETQYF. Using reference TRBV2 and TRBJ2-3 for the parts outside the CDR3, the full variable domain is EPEVTQTPSHQVTQMGQEVILRCVPISNHLYFYWYRQILGQKVEFLVSFYNNEISEKSEIFDDQFSVERPDGSNFTLKIRSTKLEDSAMYFCASWTSGGETQYFGPGTRLTVL.

Comments on this clone: The CDR3 is cut off 3 residues early in the read; its end comes from the germline J gene. This chain joins TRBV7-2 and TRBJ1-6; 10 nucleotides line up with TRBD1. V was pared by 5 bases and J by 7 bases, with 5 bases of the junction left unmatched. This CDR3 comprises 15 residues. Germline-derived CDR1 and CDR2 are SGHTA and FQGNSA. The CDR3 bases that were read are TGTGCCAGCAGCCCTCGGACAGGGGGGAATTCACCC. It codes for CASSPRTGGNSP. The complete CDR3 reads CASSPRTGGNSPLHF.

Of note for this clone: The read comes to an end 3 residues before the CDR3 does, leaving the germline J gene to fill in the end. V gene TRBV5-1 combines with J gene TRBJ1-1; the match to TRBD1 covers 10 bases. Germline CDR1 is SGHRS and CDR2 is YFSETQ. There are 14 residues in the CDR3. V shed 6 bases and J 5 bases; nucleotides not matched to a gene: 7. The CDR3 bases that were read are TGCGCCAGCACCCCGACAGGGGGCAGAACTGAA. This gives the protein CASTPTGGRTE. The whole CDR3 protein reads CASTPTGGRTEAFF.

About this clone: The CDR3 end is not reached by the read, which stops 3 residues before it; the germline J gene fills it in. The J gene is TRBJ1-1, the V gene TRBV19; D might be TRBD1 (5 bases). The CDR3 spans 14 residues. Germline CDR1 and CDR2: LNHDA and SQIVND (reference sequence). Partial CDR3 DNA: TGTGCCAGTATGAGGTCCCTTGTAGGGGCCGAA. It codes for CASMRSLVGAE. The CDR3 reads in full as CASMRSLVGAEAFF.

A word on this clone: The read gets to within 3 residues of the CDR3 end, and the germline J gene fills in the rest. V gene TRBV12-5 combines with J gene TRBJ2-7; D not resolved. The germline V gene has CDR1 LGHNT and CDR2 FRNRAP. Trimming removed 2 bases at V and 2 bases at J, with 10 bases between. This CDR3 has 14 amino acids. The CDR3 loop reads CASGLHIPPYEQYF. The sequenced part of the CDR3 DNA is TGTGCTAGTGGTTTGCACATCCCTCCCTACGAG.

CDR3 bases read: TGTGCCTGGGCGACAGCTAACTATGGT. This codes for CAWATANYG. The entire CDR3 is CAWATANYGQYF. The rearrangement links TRBV30 to TRBJ2-4, with TRBD1 as a possible D gene (5 bases). The read falls 3 residues short of the CDR3 end, and the missing part is taken from the germline J gene. The CDR3 loop spans 12 amino acids. The germline V gene has CDR1 GTSNPN and CDR2 SVGIG (reference sequence).